This T cell receptor (beta chain) was profiled in a study of blood T cell repertoires in COVID-19 (dated by TCRdb to the early 2020s). Study-wide context: Samples from collaborators originated in the United States, Italy and Spain and spanned both the acute and convalescent phases of COVID-19. The dataset comprised deeply sampled blood TCRbeta repertoires from subjects exposed to, actively infected with, or recovered from COVID-19. Nearly every sample came with metadata listing a de-identified subject ID, COVID-19 status, age in years and sex. The prospective study material was composed of cDNA or gDNA derived from T cells, B-cell-depleted T cells, or PBMCs. Where available, HLA class I and class II types were obtained from metadata supplied by the sample provider rather than from assay-based typing. The samples were drawn from two sources: the first 160 participants of the ongoing ImmuneRACE study, and 1,200 or so subjects contributed by 6 global collaborators. The repertoires were released in a freely available public database intended as a resource for research on the immune response to SARS-CoV-2.

The collaborating institutions used their own protocols to collect whole blood in K2EDTA tubes. For TCRbeta analysis, collaborator samples were shipped as frozen whole blood, as isolated PBMCs, or as DNA extracted from either sample type. Including cysteine and phenylalanine, the CDR3 has 14 amino acids. Just the 42-base CDR3 DNA is kept, in frame starting at base 1. V gives up 6 bases and J gives up 2 bases, and the segment between their germline ends measures 12 bases. CDR1 and CDR2 were assigned from the germline V gene (reference sequence) as LNHDA and SQIVND. General study outcomes and caveats: The quantity of clinical and demographic metadata differed by source and by participant and was supplied without curation.

As regards this clone: What antigen it recognizes has not been identified. Qualities for individual bases were not recorded, and no much larger clone is one base off.

TCRbeta CDR3 regions were amplified from genomic DNA using the immunoSEQ Assay, a bias-controlled multiplex PCR. The original methods were these. Within the assay, amplification of reference gene primers was used to estimate how many nucleated cells each sample contained. To quantify the absolute abundance of each unique TCRbeta CDR3 rearrangement, sequence reads were collapsed and filtered. For each sample, productive Simpson clonality was calculated by taking the square root of Simpson's diversity index across productive rearrangements. TCRdb retrieved this table from immuneACCESS and kept in-frame rearrangements only. Not all clones are present; in checked studies, unresolved V genes account for under half, and no reason is known for the remainder. V, J and clone size derive from that table, while D and trimming were established from the DNA sequence. This sample lists about 59,000 clones; more than 60% were detected once. Around 18% of the sample is in the top ten clones.

The chain is encoded by TRBV19 joined to TRBJ2-3, and TRBD1 may be the D gene, going by 6 matching bases. The source of this sequence is a woman in her 50s with active or convalescent COVID-19. Material: peripheral blood. The CDR3 protein is CASSRQEYTDTQYF. DNA sequence: TGTGCCAGTAGCAGACAGGAGTACACAGATACGCAGTATTTT.